The 9 T cell receptor beta chains below all came from one sample that was sequenced in a study of Graves' ophthalmopathy and Graves' hyperthyroidism. Amplified material comprised TCR beta CDR3 regions derived from RNA transcripts. HTBI-primed RT-PCR formed the first round, and a multiplex PCR formed the second. TCRdb independently ran MiXCR on the multiplex PCR reads; one entry per CDR3 protein. The sample includes about 500,000 distinct CDR3 sequences, under 45% of them seen just once. Specimen: peripheral blood or thyroid tissue (not recorded which). The origin of the receptors is an adult man with Graves' hyperthyroidism.

The V and J genes are TRBV7-9 and TRBJ1-4, with a possible D match to TRBD1 (6 bases). CDR3 length: 14 amino acids. Trimming cost V 3 bases and J 8 bases, with 13 bases left between them. From germline, CDR1 is SEHNR and CDR2 FQNEAQ (reference sequence). The DNA of the CDR3 is TGTGCCAGCAGCTTCGGTTGGGGGCCCGAAAAACTGTTTTTT. Translated: CASSFGWGPEKLFF.

V gene TRBV20-1 combines with J gene TRBJ2-5; TRBD2 matches at 8 bases. V lost 6 bases to trimming and J lost 3 bases; unmatched junction nucleotides: 9. Germline loops: CDR1 DFQATT, CDR2 SNEGSKA (reference sequence). CDR3 length equals 14 residues. The CDR3 protein is CSALHFSGEETQYF. For the CDR3, the DNA is TGCAGTGCGTTACACTTTAGCGGGGAAGAGACCCAGTACTTC.

The chain couples TRBV12-3 or TRBV12-4 to TRBJ2-5; 8 bases are shared with TRBD1. The CDR3 is made up of 14 amino acids. V gave up 5 bases and J gave up 5 bases; unmatched junction bases: 7. CDR3 nucleotide sequence: TGTGCCAGCAGTGTGGGGGACAGGCGGGAGACCCAGTACTTC. This encodes CASSVGDRRETQYF.

The V and J genes are TRBV7-2 and TRBJ2-5; possibly TRBD1 or TRBD2 for D (6 bases each). The CDR3 runs 14 residues. Per the germline V gene, CDR1 is SGHTA and CDR2 is FQGNSA. V lost 3 bases and J 5 bases, leaving 13 bases between the germline ends. The CDR3 nucleotides read TGTGCCAGCAGCTTGGACGGGGGCTTGGAGACCCAGTACTTC. Amino acid sequence: CASSLDGGLETQYF.

This chain links TRBV6-4 with TRBJ2-6, with TRBD1 identical over 10 bases. V trimming: 6 bases; J trimming: 1 base; junction bases outside the gene matches: 9. The CDR3 spans 18 residues. CDR1 and CDR2 (germline): MRHNA, SNTAGT. CDR3 DNA sequence: TGTGCCAGCAGCCCGGAGGGGACAGGGGATTCTGGGGCCAACGTCCTGACTTTC. It translates to CASSPEGTGDSGANVLTF.

This clonotype has only a few counts. The rearrangement uses TRBV24-1 and TRBJ2-7; 8 bases agree with TRBD1. Germline V gives CDR1 KGHDR, CDR2 SFDVKD. The CDR3 length is 16 residues. With 4 bases clipped from V and 3 bases from J, the junction kept 10 bases outside the gene matches. The CDR3 nucleotides are TGTGCCACCAGTGACTCGACCGGGACAGGTAACTACGAGCAGTACTTC. It is translated as CATSDSTGTGNYEQYF.

The V call is TRBV6-5, the J call TRBJ2-2; tentative D call: TRBD1 (6 bases). Germline assignment: CDR1 MNHEY and CDR2 SVGAGI. With 6 bases removed from V and 10 bases from J, the gap between germline ends came to 15 bases. The length of the CDR3 is 13 residues. The CDR3 nucleotides read TGTGCCAGCAGCAAACGACAGGCCGAGGAGCTGTTTTTT. The encoded protein is CASSKRQAEELFF.

A remark on this clonotype: This may stem from a read error, because a much larger clone lies one nucleotide away. In this CDR3 the conserved last residue, phenylalanine or tryptophan, is missing, so a read error is likely. This chain uses TRBV7-8 with TRBJ2-5; 8 bases map to TRBD1. The CDR3 runs 19 residues. Germline V gene lookup returns CDR1 SGHVS and CDR2 FQNEAQ. V trimming: 1 base; J trimming: 2 bases; junction bases outside the gene matches: 15. Here the CDR3 DNA reads TGTGCCAGCAGCTTAGGATCCCAGGGGGCAGCCACGATACAAGAGACCCAGTACCTC. This translates into CASSLGSQGAATIQETQYL.

This clonotype showed up just a few times. The V call is TRBV2, the J call TRBJ1-3; D remains unclear. Germline V gene sequence: CDR1 SNHLY, CDR2 FYNNEI. The CDR3 spans 17 residues. The ends were cut back, 1 base at V and 0 bases at J, with 13 bases in the middle. The CDR3 sequence: CASSEGLGIISGNTIYF. The CDR3 nucleotides are TGTGCCAGCAGTGAAGGATTGGGCATCATCTCTGGAAACACCATATATTTT.